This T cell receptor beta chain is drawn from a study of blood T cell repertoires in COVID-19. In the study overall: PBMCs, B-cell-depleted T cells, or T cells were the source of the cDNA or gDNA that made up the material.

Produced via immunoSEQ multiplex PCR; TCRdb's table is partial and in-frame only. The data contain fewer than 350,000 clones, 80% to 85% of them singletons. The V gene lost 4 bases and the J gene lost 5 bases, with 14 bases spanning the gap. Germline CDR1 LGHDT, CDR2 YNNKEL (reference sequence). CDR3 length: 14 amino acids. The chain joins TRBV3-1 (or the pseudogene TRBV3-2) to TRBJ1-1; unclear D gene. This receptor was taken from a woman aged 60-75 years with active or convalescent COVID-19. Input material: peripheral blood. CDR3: CASSPDRVRTEAFF. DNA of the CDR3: TGTGCCAGCAGCCCAGACCGGGTCCGGACTGAAGCTTTCTTT.